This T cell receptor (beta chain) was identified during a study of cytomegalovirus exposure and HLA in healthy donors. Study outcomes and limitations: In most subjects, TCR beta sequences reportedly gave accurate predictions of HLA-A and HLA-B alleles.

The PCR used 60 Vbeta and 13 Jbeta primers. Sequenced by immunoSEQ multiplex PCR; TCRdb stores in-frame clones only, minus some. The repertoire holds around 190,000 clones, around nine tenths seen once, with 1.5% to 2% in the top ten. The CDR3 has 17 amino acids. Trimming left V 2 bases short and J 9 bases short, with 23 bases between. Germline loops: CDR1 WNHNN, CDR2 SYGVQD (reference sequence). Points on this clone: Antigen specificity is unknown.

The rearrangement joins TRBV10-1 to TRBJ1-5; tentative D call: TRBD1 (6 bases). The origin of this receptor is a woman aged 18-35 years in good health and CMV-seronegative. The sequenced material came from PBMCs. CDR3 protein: CASSEGGRGFTPGPQHF. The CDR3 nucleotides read TGCGCCAGCAGTGAGGGAGGCAGGGGTTTCACACCTGGGCCCCAGCATTTT.